This is a list of T cell receptor beta chains from one sample in a study of post-analysis software for immune sequencing data. From the PCR reads, TCRdb called clonotypes with MiXCR, one entry per CDR3 protein. The sample gives 650,000 to 850,000 distinct CDR3 sequences, 35% to 55% of which show up once; roughly 5.2% is in the top ten. The sequenced sample consisted of blood. The receptors derive from a girl between 10 and 17 years old with multiple sclerosis. The CDR3 runs from the conserved cysteine through the conserved F or W. Fields, in order: clone size, D gene, J gene, V gene, CDR3 protein, CDR3 DNA. A D gene is named only where the DNA matches it firmly. Only part of the rows carry a size: once, few, many, or a class if the clone is expanded.

NA	TRBD2	TRBJ2-7	TRBV7-9	CASSPAGSSYNEQYF	TGTGCCAGCAGCCCAGCGGGATCTTCCTACAATGAGCAGTACTTC
NA	NA	TRBJ2-1	TRBV20-1	CSARDGRGLVYEQFF	TGCAGTGCTAGAGATGGCAGAGGGCTTGTCTATGAGCAGTTCTTC
few	NA	TRBJ1-2	TRBV10-3	CAISELGRYTF	TGTGCCATCAGTGAGTTAGGTCGCTACACCTTC
NA	TRBD2	TRBJ2-1	TRBV14	CASTTSGSNEQFF	TGTGCCAGTACGACTAGCGGGAGCAATGAGCAGTTCTTC
NA	TRBD1	TRBJ1-1	TRBV29-1	CSGVAGTGSTEAFF	TGCAGCGGGGTGGCTGGGACAGGGTCCACTGAAGCTTTCTTT
NA	TRBD2	TRBJ2-1	TRBV12-3/TRBV12-4	CALRGGPAYNEQFF	TGTGCCCTTCGGGGGGGGCCAGCCTACAATGAGCAGTTCTTC
NA	NA	TRBJ2-7	TRBV27	CASSYKGSYEQYF	TGTGCCAGCAGTTACAAGGGCAGCTACGAGCAGTACTTC
NA	TRBD1	TRBJ2-2	TRBV12-3/TRBV12-4	CASSLWDRYLGTGELFF	TGTGCCAGCAGTTTATGGGACAGGTACCTGGGCACCGGGGAGCTGTTTTTT
NA	NA	TRBJ1-5	TRBV12-3/TRBV12-4	CASSLGPGQPQHF	TGTGCCAGCAGTTTAGGGCCTGGGCAGCCCCAGCATTTT
NA	TRBD2	TRBJ2-7	TRBV6-2/TRBV6-3	CASGGHGLGYEQYF	TGTGCCAGCGGCGGACATGGACTAGGCTACGAGCAGTACTTC
NA	TRBD1	TRBJ2-7	TRBV10-3	CAITAVPGGYEQYF	TGTGCCATCACCGCGGTCCCAGGGGGCTACGAGCAGTACTTC
NA	NA	TRBJ2-3	TRBV29-1	CSVALGLTTDTQYF	TGCAGCGTTGCCCTCGGACTAACCACAGATACGCAGTATTTT
few	TRBD2	TRBJ2-7	TRBV3-1	CASMGITSGSPPEQYF	TGTGCCAGCATGGGCATAACTAGCGGGAGCCCCCCCGAGCAGTACTTC
NA	NA	TRBJ2-2	TRBV5-1	CASSLDSNTGELFF	TGCGCCAGCAGCTTGGACTCCAACACCGGGGAGCTGTTTTTT
NA	NA	TRBJ1-1	TRBV7-9	CASSSTTLNTEAFF	TGTGCCAGCAGCTCGACCACATTAAACACTGAAGCTTTCTTT
few	TRBD2	TRBJ2-4	TRBV12-3/TRBV12-4	CASNGGGLAKNIQYF	TGTGCCAGCAACGGGGGGGGTTTAGCCAAAAACATTCAGTACTTC
NA	NA	TRBJ2-1	TRBV27	CASSSPTLGLYNEQFF	TGTGCCAGCAGTTCCCCTACCCTCGGATTGTACAATGAGCAGTTCTTC
few	NA	TRBJ2-1	TRBV7-9	CASSSQTTSSYNEQFF	TGTGCCAGCAGCTCACAGACAACCTCCTCCTACAATGAGCAGTTCTTC
few	TRBD2	TRBJ2-4	TRBV20-1	CSAGGREGGTKNIQYF	TGCAGTGCTGGCGGGAGGGAAGGAGGAACCAAAAACATTCAGTACTTC
NA	TRBD2	TRBJ2-2	TRBV6-1	CASRVSGKFSTNTGELFF	TGTGCCAGCAGGGTTAGCGGGAAATTTAGTACGAACACCGGGGAGCTGTTTTTT
NA	NA	TRBJ2-4	TRBV20-1	CSAQLVTGAKNIQYF	TGCAGTGCCCAACTAGTTACCGGAGCCAAAAACATTCAGTACTTC
NA	TRBD1	TRBJ2-3	TRBV7-9	CASSSTGQRDTQYF	TGTGCCAGCAGTTCGACGGGACAGCGAGATACGCAGTATTTT
few	NA	TRBJ1-4	TRBV5-1	CASSSYGQNNEKLFF	TGCGCCAGCAGCTCCTACGGGCAGAATAATGAAAAACTGTTTTTT
NA	NA	TRBJ1-5	TRBV7-9	CASSLGESYSNQPQHF	TGTGCCAGCAGCTTGGGCGAAAGCTATAGCAATCAGCCCCAGCATTTT
NA	NA	TRBJ2-7	TRBV29-1	CSVEDKLYEQYF	TGCAGCGTTGAGGACAAGCTCTACGAGCAGTACTTC
NA	TRBD2	TRBJ2-1	TRBV3-1	CASSPQEMGASGLNEQFF	TGTGCCAGCAGCCCGCAAGAGATGGGGGCTAGCGGGTTGAATGAGCAGTTCTTC
NA	NA	TRBJ2-5	TRBV20-1	CSAKIPALSGGSYNEQYF	TGCAGTGCTAAAATACCTGCGTTAAGCGGAGGCTCCTACAATGAGCAGTACTTC
NA	NA	TRBJ1-2	TRBV5-1	CASSRGQTYGYTF	TGCGCCAGCAGTCGCGGACAGACCTATGGCTACACCTTC
NA	TRBD2	TRBJ2-1	TRBV12-3/TRBV12-4	CASSPIAGRRQFF	TGTGCCAGCAGTCCAATAGCGGGAAGACGGCAGTTCTTC
once	NA	TRBJ1-2	TRBV14	CASSQFNGAAGYTF	TGTGCCAGCAGCCAATTTAATGGGGCGGCTGGCTACACCTTC
NA	NA	TRBJ2-7	TRBV12-3/TRBV12-4	CASRKTPGAGEQYF	TGTGCCAGCCGAAAAACCCCAGGGGCGGGCGAGCAGTACTTC
few	TRBD1	TRBJ2-7	TRBV6-2/TRBV6-3	CATGDRASYEQYF	TGTGCCACAGGGGACAGGGCTAGCTACGAGCAGTACTTC
NA	TRBD2	TRBJ2-1	TRBV4-3	CASSQDQLAGANEQFF	TGCGCCAGCAGCCAAGACCAGCTAGCGGGAGCCAATGAGCAGTTCTTC
NA	NA	TRBJ1-1	TRBV5-1	CASSPAMAILNTEAFF	TGCGCCAGCAGCCCGGCTATGGCCATCTTGAACACTGAAGCTTTCTTT
NA	TRBD2	TRBJ2-1	TRBV12-3/TRBV12-4	CASSPLAGYNSEQFF	TGTGCCAGCAGCCCGCTAGCGGGCTATAACAGTGAGCAGTTCTTC
NA	NA	TRBJ1-1	TRBV28	CASSLGGGFSEAFF	TGTGCCAGCAGCCTAGGGGGTGGTTTTTCTGAAGCTTTCTTT
few	NA	TRBJ2-1	TRBV15	CATSNWSSYNEQFF	TGTGCCACCAGCAATTGGAGCTCCTACAATGAGCAGTTCTTC
NA	TRBD1	TRBJ1-1	TRBV25-1	CASSEGTGVTSHATEAFF	TGTGCCAGCAGTGAGGGGACAGGGGTGACCTCTCACGCCACTGAAGCTTTCTTT
NA	TRBD2	TRBJ2-1	TRBV11-2	CASSSIREGHEQFF	TGTGCCAGCAGCTCGATTAGGGAGGGGCATGAGCAGTTCTTC
NA	NA	TRBJ1-1	TRBV12-3/TRBV12-4	CASSSGGPNTEAFF	TGTGCCAGCAGTTCGGGGGGACCGAACACTGAAGCTTTCTTT
NA	NA	TRBJ2-7	TRBV12-3/TRBV12-4	CASSLASPGTPRYEQYF	TGTGCCAGCAGTTTAGCCTCACCCGGGACACCAAGATACGAGCAGTACTTC
few	NA	TRBJ1-5	TRBV27	CARRVSSNQPQHF	TGTGCCAGGAGGGTATCTAGCAATCAGCCCCAGCATTTT
once	NA	TRBJ2-5	TRBV5-6	CASGLVGRETQYF	TGTGCCAGCGGCTTGGTAGGGCGGGAGACCCAGTACTTC
NA	NA	TRBJ2-7	TRBV12-3/TRBV12-4	CASSPSAYEQYF	TGTGCCAGCAGTCCCTCGGCCTACGAGCAGTACTTC
few	NA	TRBJ2-1	TRBV7-2	CASSPRVGALSGYNEQFF	TGTGCCAGCAGCCCCCGGGTGGGAGCGCTTTCGGGCTACAATGAGCAGTTCTTC
NA	NA	TRBJ1-1	TRBV27	CASSLLSGTEAFF	TGTGCCAGCAGTTTATTGTCAGGTACTGAAGCTTTCTTT
NA	TRBD2	TRBJ2-3	TRBV19	CASSLNPSGRALDTQYF	TGTGCCAGTAGTCTCAATCCTAGCGGGAGGGCCCTGGATACGCAGTATTTT
NA	NA	TRBJ1-2	TRBV5-5	CASNPRATANYGYTF	TGTGCCAGCAACCCTAGGGCGACGGCTAACTATGGCTACACCTTC
NA	TRBD2	TRBJ2-5	TRBV24-1	CATSDSLAGETQYF	TGTGCCACCAGTGATAGTCTAGCGGGAGAGACCCAGTACTTC
NA	TRBD2	TRBJ2-7	TRBV27	CASSSSLAGGPYEQYF	TGTGCCAGCAGTTCCTCTCTAGCGGGAGGGCCCTACGAGCAGTACTTC
NA	TRBD1	TRBJ2-3	TRBV5-4	CASSIGTATDTQYF	TGTGCCAGCAGCATTGGGACAGCGACAGATACGCAGTATTTT
few	NA	TRBJ2-3	TRBV27	CASSNGTPDTQYF	TGTGCCAGCAGTAACGGGACACCAGATACGCAGTATTTT
NA	NA	TRBJ2-7	TRBV28	CASRHGSMGYEQYF	TGTGCCAGCAGACATGGTTCAATGGGCTACGAGCAGTACTTC